Included here is one T cell receptor beta chain sequence, with context. This clone was found a few times. The clone's antigen remains unknown. No much larger clone exists at a distance of one base, and base qualities are not known. Reading from cysteine to phenylalanine, the CDR3 counts 11 amino acids. The retained sequence is limited to the CDR3, 33 bases, with the frame set at the first base. The junction carries 6 bases between V and J, which are trimmed by 3 bases and 3 bases respectively. CDR1 and CDR2 are drawn from the germline V gene (reference sequence): DFQATT, SNEGSKA. Each collaborating institution followed its own protocols to collect whole blood in K2EDTA tubes. Collaborator samples were shipped for TCRbeta analysis as frozen whole blood, isolated PBMCs, or DNA extracted from either sample type. The data are from a study of blood T cell repertoires in COVID-19 (dated by TCRdb to 2020 to 2021). Regarding the complete study: The collaborator samples originated in the United States, Italy and Spain and spanned the acute and convalescent phases of COVID-19. The samples were drawn from two sources: the first 160 participants of the ongoing ImmuneRACE study, and 1,000 to 1,500 subjects contributed by 6 global collaborators. Subjects who had been exposed to COVID-19, were actively infected with it, or had recovered from it provided the deeply sampled blood TCRbeta repertoires that made up the dataset. Where HLA class I and class II types were available, the types were taken from metadata supplied by the sample provider, not from assay-based typing. Sample metadata almost always included a de-identified subject ID, COVID-19 status, age in years and sex. The material from the prospective study consisted of cDNA or gDNA derived from T cells, B-cell-depleted T cells, or PBMCs. The repertoires were released in a freely available public database meant as a resource for research on the immune response to SARS-CoV-2.

TCRbeta CDR3 regions were amplified from genomic DNA by means of the immunoSEQ Assay, a bias-controlled multiplex PCR. Concerning the study's data processing: Nucleated cell counts per sample were estimated from amplification of reference gene primers within the assay. Sequence reads were collapsed and filtered to measure the absolute abundance of every unique TCRbeta CDR3 rearrangement. Productive Simpson clonality was computed per sample as the square root of Simpson's diversity index over productive rearrangements. The source is immuneACCESS, and TCRdb retained only in-frame sequences with V and J called. Part of the clones is not carried over; for the studies checked, unresolved V genes explain less than half of this, and the remainder is unexplained. V, J and clone size derive from that table, while D and trimming were established from the DNA sequence. The sample contains about 180,000 clones, around 84% of them found a single time. The ten most abundant clones make up 5.5% to 7% of the sample.

What the work shows at the level of the full study, not this receptor alone: The amount of clinical and demographic metadata varied by source and participant and was provided uncurated.

Recombination connected TRBV20-1 to TRBJ2-7; tentative D gene TRBD2, with 5 bases matching. The origin of this receptor is a middle-aged man with active or convalescent COVID-19. Sequences were obtained from peripheral blood. CDR3 loop: CSARSGYEQYF. The DNA sequence is TGCAGTGCTAGGAGCGGCTACGAGCAGTACTTC.